This entry is about one TCR beta chain. The RNA, roughly 0.5 to 1 ug, was put through reverse transcription using random hexamers. TCRdb reanalysed the immunoSEQ multiplex PCR reads using MiXCR and keeps one entry per CDR3 protein. The sample carries about 200,000 distinct CDR3 sequences, 95% recorded once. This sample was included in a study of CD8 T cells in Susac syndrome. The TEMRA cells underwent FACS enrichment, while the CD8+ and CD4+ T cells underwent negative isolation. Trimming stripped 2 bases from V and 6 bases from J, with 17 bases between. In germline, CDR1 is DFQATT, CDR2 SNEGSKA (reference sequence). CDR3 size: 14 residues.

Material: CD4+ T cells from PBMCs. J is TRBJ2-7 and V is TRBV20-1; a weak D match, TRBD1 (6 bases). The receptor comes from a human donor in good health. CDR3 amino acids: CSARTGQGTREQYF. CDR3 sequence (DNA): TGCAGTGCTAGAACGGGGCAGGGGACCCGCGAGCAGTACTTC.